These 29 T cell receptor beta chains were all obtained from the same sample, sequenced in a study of regulatory T cells in long-lasting Graves disease. Time point given: persistent/refractory GD, antithyroid drugs over 5 years with positive TRAb. Extracted PBMC RNA gave rise to the TCR library. Researchers made TCR beta libraries by using iRepertoire HTBI primers and running Arm-PCR on CDR3 regions. TCRdb fed the multiplex PCR reads into MiXCR, producing one record per CDR3 protein. The sample includes 300,000 to 500,000 distinct CDR3 sequences, under 25% of them seen just once. Sequencing was performed on peripheral blood mononuclear cells (PBMCs), taken when the disease was refractory, from a patient treated with antithyroid drugs. The origin of the receptors is a female donor with Graves disease.

The chain joins TRBV4-3 to TRBJ2-4, with 10 bases fitting TRBD1. This CDR3 has 16 amino acids. Germline V lookup: CDR1 LGHNA, CDR2 YSLEER. Trimming at V came to 4 bases and at J to 3 bases, leaving 6 bases not matched to a gene. The CDR3 coding sequence is TGCGCCAGCAGCCTAGGGACAGGGGATGGCAAAAACATTCAGTACTTC. Translated: CASSLGTGDGKNIQYF.

This clonotype was observed at least ten times. This chain links TRBV29-1 with TRBJ2-5; no definite D call. The CDR3 is 10 amino acids. Germline values: CDR1 SQVTM, CDR2 ANQGSEA. V lost 2 bases and J lost 2, with 0 bases in between. The CDR3 sequence is CSVEQETQYF. For the CDR3, the DNA is TGCAGCGTTGAACAAGAGACCCAGTACTTC. Together with reference TRBV29-1 and TRBJ2-5, the CDR3 gives the full variable domain: SAVISQKPSRDICQRGTSLTIQCQVDSQVTMMFWYRQQPGQSLTLIATANQGSEATYESGFVIDKFPISRPNLTFSTLTVSNMSPEDSSIYLCSVEQETQYFGPGTRLLVL.

CDR3 sequence reads: CASSLGQYTYEQYF. The CDR3 DNA reads as TGTGCCAGCAGCTTGGGACAGTATACCTACGAGCAGTACTTC. The chain recombines TRBV7-9 with TRBJ2-7, with 7 bases that match TRBD1. Per the germline V gene, CDR1 is SEHNR and CDR2 is FQNEAQ (reference sequence). The trim removed 3 bases at V and 2 bases at J, leaving 4 bases unmatched. The CDR3 totals 14 residues. The variable domain in full, with the rest retrieved from reference TRBV7-9 and TRBJ2-7, is DTGVSQNPRHKITKRGQNVTFRCDPISEHNRLYWYRQTLGQGPEFLTYFQNEAQLEKSRLLSDRFSAERPKGSFSTLEIQRTEQGDSAMYLCASSLGQYTYEQYFGPGTRLTVT.

In regard to this clonotype: A much larger clone differs from this one at a single base, so this may be a read error. The conserved phenylalanine or tryptophan is not found at the CDR3 terminus, so this likely reflects a read error. V is TRBV7-9 and J is TRBJ2-5, with 11 bases aligning to TRBD2. CDR1 SEHNR and CDR2 FQNEAQ come from the germline V gene (reference sequence). The CDR3 is 15 amino acids. The V segment lost 3 bases and the J segment 6 bases; nucleotides outside the gene matches: 6. The CDR3 region has the DNA TGTGCCAGCAGCTTTAGCGGGAGGGTTGTAAAGACCCAGTACTCC. Its translation is CASSFSGRVVKTQYS.

Comments on this clonotype: A read error is possible here, since a much larger clone lies one base away. The rearrangement uses TRBV11-2 and TRBJ2-5; no clear D gene. Germline-derived CDR1 and CDR2 are SGHAT and FQNNGV. The CDR3 has 14 amino acids. Trimming shortened V by 0 bases and J by 9 bases, and 14 bases separated the two germline ends. Here the CDR3 DNA reads TGTGCCAGCAGCTTAGATCCTGGGTCCCGTGCCCAGTACTTC. Protein: CASSLDPGSRAQYF. The full variable domain, its missing parts supplied by reference TRBV11-2 and TRBJ2-5, is EAGVAQSPRYKIIEKRQSVAFWCNPISGHATLYWYQQILGQGPKLLIQFQNNGVVDDSQLPKDRFSAERLKGVDSTLKIQPAKLEDSAVYLCASSLDPGSRAQYFGPGTRLLVL.

J is TRBJ2-4 and V is TRBV19; no firm D call. The CDR3 is 16 amino acids. Germline V gives CDR1 LNHDA, CDR2 SQIVND (reference sequence). V dropped 5 bases and J dropped 0 bases, with 14 bases sitting between them. CDR3 DNA sequence: TGTGCCAGTAGTCCCAAGGAATCTCTAGCCAAAAACATTCAGTACTTC. Protein sequence: CASSPKESLAKNIQYF.

Many counts were recorded for this clonotype. The rearrangement uses TRBV11-2 and TRBJ1-1; D remains unclear. The V gene lost 3 bases and the J gene lost 4 bases, with 12 bases spanning the gap. Germline lookup yields CDR1 SGHAT and CDR2 FQNNGV. This CDR3 has 14 amino acids. CDR3 DNA sequence: TGTGCCAGCAGCTTGGACTCAATAGTCACTGAAGCTTTCTTT. Its translation: CASSLDSIVTEAFF.

Comment on this clonotype: With a much larger clone just one base away, this may be a read error. The J gene is TRBJ2-7, the V gene TRBV7-2; D possibly corresponds to TRBD2 (6 bases). Germline lookup yields CDR1 SGHTA and CDR2 FQGNSA. The CDR3 sequence is 15 residues long. The CDR3 nucleotides read TGTGCCAACAGCCCCCTAGGTCGGGGGTCCGACGAGCAGTACTTC. This sequence encodes CANSPLGRGSDEQYF. The whole variable domain, filled in from reference TRBV7-2 and TRBJ2-7, reads GAGVSQSPSNKVTEKGKDVELRCDPISGHTALYWYRQSLGQGLEFLIYFQGNSAPDKSGLPSDRFSAERTGGSVSTLTIQRTQQEDSAVYLCANSPLGRGSDEQYFGPGTRLTVT.

The V gene is TRBV27, the J gene TRBJ2-3, with 8 bases matching TRBD2. The V gene's germline CDR1 is MNHEY and CDR2 SMNVEV (reference sequence). This CDR3 spans 14 amino acids. With V trimmed by 4 bases and J by 4 bases, 4 bases remained unmatched. The DNA for the CDR3 is TGTGCCAGCAGTTCACCGGGAGGGCCAGATACGCAGTATTTT. This translates into CASSSPGGPDTQYF.

Many counts were recorded for this clonotype. The rearrangement uses TRBV6-2 or TRBV6-3 and TRBJ2-7; 8 positions agree with TRBD1. Germline CDR1 is MNHEY and CDR2 is SVGEGT. V gave up 5 bases and J gave up 1 base; unmatched junction bases: 10. CDR3 length equals 16 residues. The CDR3 nucleotides read TGTGCCAGCAGTACTGAAGACAGGGGATTGTCCTACGAGCAGTACTTC. Translation: CASSTEDRGLSYEQYF.

In its sample, this clonotype was seen many times. The rearrangement uses TRBV27 and TRBJ1-4; TRBD1 matches at 9 bases. The germline V gene has CDR1 MNHEY and CDR2 SMNVEV (reference sequence). The CDR3 covers 14 residues. The V and J ends lost 4 bases and 8 bases, in that order; junction bases with no gene match: 5. The DNA of the CDR3 is TGTGCCAGCAGTTCTGACAGGGGGAGCGAAAAACTGTTTTTT. As protein: CASSSDRGSEKLFF.

This clonotype was detected only a few times. The rearrangement joins TRBV30 to TRBJ1-1; no reliable D call. Trimming took off 3 bases at V and 1 base at J, with 15 bases between the two ends. The length of the CDR3 is 15 residues. Germline loops: CDR1 GTSNPN, CDR2 SVGIG (reference sequence). The CDR3 reads CAWRSPPDGNTEAFF. The CDR3 nucleotides are TGTGCCTGGAGGTCCCCCCCCGACGGGAACACTGAAGCTTTCTTT.

Notes on this clonotype: A much larger clone lies one base from this, so it may be a read error. This sequence joins TRBV18 and TRBJ1-2; TRBD1 is a possible D gene (6 bases). Per germline, CDR1 KGHSH and CDR2 LQKENI. Trimming removed 3 bases at V and 8 bases at J, with 16 bases between. There are 14 residues in the CDR3. The CDR3 spells CASSPNRGAKGYTF. CDR3 coding DNA: TGTGCCAGCTCACCTAATAGGGGGGCAAAAGGCTACACCTTC.

This clonotype was seen repeatedly, ten times or more. V is TRBV7-3 and J is TRBJ1-1, with a possible D match to TRBD1 (5 bases). V was clipped by 6 bases and J by 1 base, with 9 bases between them. Germline loops: CDR1 SGHTA, CDR2 FQGTGA. The CDR3 extends over 13 amino acids. The CDR3 protein is CASRGPENTEAFF. The CDR3 region has the DNA TGTGCCAGCAGGGGACCAGAGAACACTGAAGCTTTCTTT.

This clonotype has a handful of counts. This chain connects TRBV7-2 to TRBJ2-2; D not resolved. Germline V gene sequence: CDR1 SGHTA, CDR2 FQGNSA. The CDR3 sequence is 16 residues long. The V and J ends lost 5 bases and 0 bases respectively, with 13 bases between them. DNA of the CDR3: TGTGCCAGCAGCCAGCAAGGGCATACGAACACCGGGGAGCTGTTTTTT. It translates to CASSQQGHTNTGELFF.

The table lists this clonotype with many counts. V gene TRBV10-3 combines with J gene TRBJ2-5, with D unclear. The CDR3 spans 14 residues. V was pared by 3 bases and J by 5 bases, with 13 bases between. Germline CDR1 ENHRY, CDR2 SYGVKD. CDR3 DNA: TGTGCCATCAGTGACCAAGTCATGGGGGAGACCCAGTACTTC. Translation gives CAISDQVMGETQYF.

Regarding this clonotype: Just one base apart from a much larger clone, this may be a read error. The chain recombines TRBV7-2 with TRBJ2-7; 9 nucleotides line up with TRBD1. This CDR3 comprises 15 residues. CDR1 and CDR2 (germline): SGHTA, FQGNSA. This chain's CDR3 is CARSLDGTGSNEQYF. CDR3 DNA sequence: TGTGCCAGGAGCTTAGATGGGACAGGGTCTAACGAGCAGTACTTC.

This chain links TRBV12-3 or TRBV12-4 with TRBJ1-5; TRBD1 matches 9 bases. The CDR3 runs 15 residues. Unmatched junction bases numbered 7, after V lost 7 bases and J lost 3 bases. CDR3 bases: TGTGCCAGCACCTTCGGACAGGGGAACAATCAGCCCCAGCATTTT. It is translated as CASTFGQGNNQPQHF.

This clonotype was observed at least ten times. The chain combines TRBV6-2 or TRBV6-3 with TRBJ2-7; D perhaps matches TRBD2 (6 bases). Trimming stripped 2 bases from V and 7 bases from J, with 12 bases between. Germline V gives CDR1 MNHEY, CDR2 SVGEGT. The CDR3 contains 13 residues. The CDR3 protein is CASSYDGTGEQYF. The CDR3, as DNA: TGTGCCAGCAGTTACGATGGGACTGGTGAGCAGTACTTC.

The CDR3 reads CASSQDHSGPYEQYF. CDR3 DNA sequence: TGTGCCAGCAGCCAGGACCATAGCGGACCCTACGAGCAGTACTTC. The chain is built from TRBV3-2 and TRBJ2-7; TRBD2 is the table's D call, not checked against the DNA. TRBV3-2 is described as a pseudogene. This CDR3 has 15 amino acids.

Details on this clonotype: A read error may produce the germline difference seen at one junction end. The chain joins TRBV19 to TRBJ1-5; D ambiguous. Germline CDR1 LNHDA, CDR2 SQIVND (reference sequence). CDR3 length: 14 amino acids. CDR3 sequence (DNA): TGTGCCGGTAGTATACTTCTAGGGATACAGCCCCAGCATTTT. Its protein is CAGSILLGIQPQHF.

The chain couples TRBV20-1 to TRBJ2-7; D call uncertain. Trimming shortened V by 3 bases and J by 3 bases, and 9 bases separated the two germline ends. Germline loops: CDR1 DFQATT, CDR2 SNEGSKA (reference sequence). The CDR3 sequence is 12 residues long. The CDR3 sequence is CSASTSLYEQYF. The CDR3 region has the DNA TGCAGTGCTAGTACCAGCCTCTACGAGCAGTACTTC.

At least ten counts were recorded for this clonotype. The genes are TRBV6-1 and TRBJ1-5; D remains ambiguous. The germline gives CDR1 MNHNS, CDR2 SASEGT. The CDR3 length is 16 residues. V lost 5 bases to trimming and J lost 1 base, with 15 bases between them. The CDR3 nucleotides are TGTGCCAGCAGTCTTGGGCGGCCGGTAAGCAATCAGCCCCAGCATTTT. Protein: CASSLGRPVSNQPQHF.

A few counts support this clonotype. This chain connects TRBV4-3 to TRBJ2-7, with unresolved D. V dropped 1 base and J dropped 0 bases, with 13 bases sitting between them. Germline CDR1 reads LGHNA; CDR2 reads YSLEER. The CDR3 is 16 amino acids. The CDR3 DNA reads as TGCGCCAGCAGCCAAGGTATCGGTTCGAGCTCCTACGAGCAGTACTTC. Its protein is CASSQGIGSSSYEQYF.

This clonotype was seen repeatedly, ten times or more. The V call is TRBV7-8, the J call TRBJ1-1; D is ambiguous. The CDR3 is 15 residues long. Germline lookup yields CDR1 SGHVS and CDR2 FQNEAQ. Trimming pared 5 bases from V and 1 base from J, leaving 14 bases between. CDR3 region: CASSLWGGKNTEAFF. CDR3 nucleotide sequence: TGTGCCAGCAGCCTCTGGGGAGGAAAGAACACTGAAGCTTTCTTT. Using reference TRBV7-8 and TRBJ1-1 for the parts outside the CDR3, the full variable domain is GAGVSQSPRYKVAKRGQDVALRCDPISGHVSLFWYQQALGQGPEFLTYFQNEAQLDKSGLPSDRFFAERPEGSVSTLKIQRTQQEDSAVYLCASSLWGGKNTEAFFGQGTRLTVV.

This clonotype has at least ten counts. This chain connects TRBV28 to TRBJ2-2; D might be TRBD1 (6 bases). The CDR3 totals 16 residues. Trimming stripped 9 bases from V and 1 base from J, with 18 bases between. Germline V lookup: CDR1 MDHEN, CDR2 SYDVKM. CDR3 sequence reads: CASRTLGAGNTGELFF. In nucleotides, the CDR3 is TGTGCCAGTAGAACTTTGGGGGCGGGGAACACCGGGGAGCTGTTTTTT.

This clonotype was detected many times. The chain couples TRBV7-2 to TRBJ1-5; D gene uncertain. Germline lookup yields CDR1 SGHTA and CDR2 FQGNSA. This CDR3 spans 13 amino acids. The V end lost 3 bases, the J end lost 3 bases, and 6 bases lay between the germline ends. CDR3 DNA: TGTGCCAGCAGCTTTCGGACCAATCAGCCCCAGCATTTT. This gives the protein CASSFRTNQPQHF.

This clonotype was picked up a small number of times. The J gene is TRBJ1-2, the V gene TRBV28; no clear D. The CDR3 has 14 residues. V dropped 6 bases and J dropped 0 bases, with 11 bases sitting between them. CDR1 is MDHEN and CDR2 is SYDVKM in the germline V gene. CDR3 nucleotide sequence: TGTGCCAGCAGCCCCCATTTTGCTAACTATGGCTACACCTTC. Protein: CASSPHFANYGYTF.

The count of this clonotype is one. This may arise from a read error, as a much more abundant clone is one base away. The rearrangement links TRBV7-2 to TRBJ2-7; tentatively, D is TRBD1 or TRBD2 (5 bases each). The CDR3 totals 17 residues. Germline V gene data show CDR1 as SGHTA and CDR2 as FQGNSA. Trimming took off 4 bases at V and 2 bases at J, with 21 bases between the two ends. CDR3 nucleotides: TGTGCCAGCAGCTACCGTCCGGGGCGGGCTGTCCCCTACGAGCAGTACTTC. Translation gives CASSYRPGRAVPYEQYF.